This T cell receptor (beta chain) was profiled in a study of blood T cells in healthy people across ages. Combining a sample-barcoded 5' primer with a J-beta primer mix, a second PCR ran for roughly 6 to 12 cycles. One entry per CDR3 protein, called by TCRdb with MiXCR from the 5' RACE reads. The sample carries around 1,700,000 distinct CDR3 sequences, under 30% recorded once. This clonotype was detected a few times. The CDR3 length is 15 residues. Germline lookup yields CDR1 SGHRS and CDR2 YFSETQ. V was trimmed by 4 bases and J by 9 bases, leaving 20 bases between them. The sequencing sample was made of blood. The chain has TRBV5-1 and TRBJ2-1; D tentatively fits TRBD1 or TRBD2 (5 bases each). This sequence was found in a woman aged 25 to 39 in good health. The CDR3, as DNA: TGCGCCAGCAGCGCGAACCGGGACCCTGCAAGTGAGCAGTTCTTC. Its translation is CASSANRDPASEQFF. Variable domain in full (rest from reference TRBV5-1 and TRBJ2-1): KAGVTQTPRYLIKTRGQQVTLSCSPISGHRSVSWYQQTPGQGLQFLFEYFSETQRNKGNFPGRFSGRQFSNSRSEMNVSTLELGDSALYLCASSANRDPASEQFFGPGTRLTVL.